This entry describes one T cell receptor (beta chain). This clonotype was seen ten or more times. Its specific antigen is unknown. Nothing much larger sits one base from this clone, and base qualities are not available. The record originates from a study of T cells in Graves' hyperthyroidism and ophthalmopathy (dated 2019 in TCRdb). With respect to the entire study: Peripheral blood samples were taken at initial diagnosis, before any treatment was given. A discovery cohort of around 98 patients, roughly 45 with Graves' ophthalmopathy and about 58 with stable Graves' hyperthyroidism, was used to find distinguishing TCR V-J signatures. An independent validation cohort of under 20 hyperthyroidism patients and about 15 patients who later progressed to ophthalmopathy tested prospective prediction of ophthalmopathy. The approximately 90 discovery patients were divided at random into training and test sets in a 7:3 ratio. In addition, the study compared T-cell repertoires in thyroid tissue and in blood from six Graves' hyperthyroidism patients. Once sampling was done, hyperthyroidism patients were given methimazole at a starting dose of 30 mg daily, whereas ophthalmopathy patients were given high-dose intravenous methylprednisolone. According to the paper, TCR Vbeta CDR3 sequencing was carried out on approximately 140 peripheral blood samples, which came from approximately 41 ophthalmopathy, roughly 75 hyperthyroidism and some 17 progressor patients.

The TCR beta CDR3 regions were amplified from RNA transcripts. The first round of RT-PCR for the TCR CDR3 was performed with the HTBI primer set and the Qiagen OneStep RT-PCR kit. Libraries were constructed in a second round of multiplex PCR, after which size selection and purification were carried out. Libraries were sequenced paired-end with 100 bp reads on an Illumina HiSeq2000. The authors' pipeline ran thus. SOAPnuke was used to process the raw data, with reads discarded if the reads contained adapters or uncalled bases, had a mean Phred below 15, or lacked an exact constant-primer or identifier match. COPE v1.2.5 was used to merge high-quality paired reads, and clonotypes were defined as unique nucleotide sequences. Clonotypes were aligned to IMGT TRBV, TRBD and TRBJ reference segments using MiTCR v1.1. Only V-J combinations with frequency above 0.0001, covering 99% to 99.2% of repertoires, were analysed. The TCS score was defined as F50 (clonal expansion) divided by E x V (chaos), with BLOSUM62-based TCRdist calculated between CDR3 peptides within each V-J. Welch's t-statistics and random forest reduced 450 to 600 V-J features to 10 to 15, which were used in a naive Bayes classifier (R e1071). TCRdb ran its own pipeline on the public reads, namely fastp trimming at Q25 and MiXCR clone calling, and kept in-frame beta chains. One record per CDR3 amino acid sequence lists the most common genes and DNA. TCRdb, rather than the study authors, made the V and J calls. The sample profile shows approximately 300,000 distinct CDR3 sequences; roughly 17% of them were found once. The top ten clones comprise roughly a third of the sample.

Summary of the overall study and its limitations: A model built on a 13 V-J signature distinguished ophthalmopathy from stable hyperthyroidism, reaching over 85% sensitivity and about 81% specificity in cross-validation and 80%/75% in testing. No statistical method was used to fix the sample size in advance, and group allocation was not hidden from the investigators. Most expanded thyroid clonotypes (frequency above 0.001) were also detected in blood, suggesting blood repertoires may reflect thyroid immune responses. In validation, the model predicted progression to ophthalmopathy with 55% to 71% sensitivity and roughly 72% specificity, a median of approximately 6.7 months before onset.

Stable Graves' hyperthyroidism was defined as the absence of progression to ophthalmopathy over 18 months of follow-up. Hyperthyroidism patients were newly diagnosed, had a disease duration of under 2 months, and were aged 18 to 65 years. Patients with uncontrolled infections, other autoimmune diseases, pregnancy or lactation were excluded. Clinical symptoms, serum thyroxine and TRAb, thyroid ultrasound, and orbital computed tomography formed the basis for the diagnoses. PBMCs were isolated from 10 ml of fresh peripheral blood by Ficoll-Paque density gradient centrifugation. Total RNA was extracted using Trizol reagent, and RNA quality was assessed on an Agilent 2100 Bioanalyzer. The CDR3 goes from the cysteine to the phenylalanine over 12 residues. The read is trimmed to its CDR3 DNA, 36 bases read in frame from base 1. V lost 5 bases and J lost 7 bases; the stretch between them is 9 bases long.

The chain is assembled from TRBV12-3 or TRBV12-4 and TRBJ2-1; no D gene call is confident. Sequenced material: blood. The receptor was derived from a man aged 30-40 years with Graves' hyperthyroidism. This receptor has the CDR3 CASSTLGNEQFF. The DNA is as follows: TGTGCCAGCAGTACTTTGGGGAATGAGCAGTTCTTC.